Listed here are 23 T cell receptor beta chains from one sample, sequenced in a study of response to subunit inactivated influenza vaccine. A single record per CDR3 protein comes from TCRdb applying MiXCR to the RT-PCR reads. The table includes more than 150,000 distinct CDR3 sequences, around a tenth detected once. Source: non-naive T cells sorted from PBMCs, taken on the day of vaccination. The source of these receptors is a man between 45 and 60 years old who received an inactivated influenza vaccine.

This clonotype has ten or more counts. J is TRBJ2-7 and V is TRBV24-1; D call uncertain. V was trimmed by 3 bases and J by 4 bases, leaving 6 bases between them. Germline lookup yields CDR1 KGHDR and CDR2 SFDVKD. The CDR3 consists of 12 residues. The CDR3 DNA follows: TGTGCCACCAGTGATGATAAGTACGAGCAGTACTTC. Translating gives CATSDDKYEQYF.

This clonotype has a handful of counts. V gene TRBV11-3 combines with J gene TRBJ2-1; no reliable D call. CDR1 and CDR2 from the germline V gene are SGHNT and YENEEA. The CDR3 length is 11 residues. V was trimmed by 4 bases and J by 9 bases, leaving 7 bases between them. CDR3 DNA: TGTGCCAGCAGCTCCCATGGTGAGCAGTTCTTC. Amino acids: CASSSHGEQFF.

V gene TRBV5-1 combines with J gene TRBJ2-5; D is unclear. The CDR3 consists of 14 residues. The germline CDR1 and CDR2 sequences are SGHRS and YFSETQ. Trimming took off 0 bases at V and 4 bases at J, with 10 bases between the two ends. The CDR3 protein is CASSLDGALETQYF. CDR3 nucleotides: TGCGCCAGCAGCTTGGACGGTGCGTTAGAGACCCAGTACTTC.

This chain joins TRBV7-9 and TRBJ1-1; TRBD1 might be the D (6 bases). The V gene's germline CDR1 is SEHNR and CDR2 FQNEAQ (reference sequence). This CDR3 comprises 15 residues. V gave up 5 bases and J gave up 4 bases, with 17 bases separating them. This CDR3 reads CASSKMGGVITEAFF. DNA for the CDR3: TGTGCCAGCAGCAAGATGGGGGGCGTAATCACTGAAGCTTTCTTT.

This clonotype was counted ten times or more. The chain uses TRBV10-3 and TRBJ2-1; 9 bases are a match to TRBD1. The CDR3 has 18 amino acids. V lost 2 bases to trimming and J lost 0 bases; unmatched junction nucleotides: 8. Per germline, CDR1 ENHRY and CDR2 SYGVKD. CDR3 DNA sequence: TGTGCCATCAGTGAGGGGACAGGGATATACAGCTCCTACAATGAGCAGTTCTTC. Protein: CAISEGTGIYSSYNEQFF.

At least ten counts were recorded for this clonotype. V is TRBV5-1 and J is TRBJ1-1, with 10 bases matching TRBD1. CDR1 is SGHRS, CDR2 YFSETQ, per germline. J gave up 3 bases and V 0 bases, and 2 bases lay outside the gene matches. There are 15 residues in the CDR3. CDR3 sequence reads: CASSLGQGAHTEAFF. The DNA for the CDR3 is TGCGCCAGCAGCTTGGGACAGGGGGCCCACACTGAAGCTTTCTTT.

This clonotype was counted a single time. V usage is TRBV29-1 and J usage is TRBJ1-2, with 7 positions matching TRBD1. Trimming removed 6 bases from V and 2 bases from J; junction bases left unmatched: 3. The V gene's germline CDR1 is SQVTM and CDR2 ANQGSEA. This CDR3 is built from 12 residues. The CDR3, as DNA: TGCAGCGTCGTGGGACAGAACTATGGCTACACCTTC. Protein: CSVVGQNYGYTF.

This clonotype was picked up a small number of times. The junction does not match germline at one end; this may be a read error. This rearrangement joins TRBV6-2 or TRBV6-3 to TRBJ2-1, with D perhaps TRBD1 or TRBD2 (5 bases each). The CDR3 is made up of 11 amino acids. Looked up from germline, CDR1 is MNHEY and CDR2 is SVGEGT. The CDR3 DNA is TGCGGGGCGAGCTCCTACAATGAGCAGTTCTTC. Translation: CGASSYNEQFF.

The rearrangement uses TRBV7-9 and TRBJ2-3; D unclear. The germline V gene encodes CDR1 SEHNR and CDR2 FQNEAQ (reference sequence). Trimming took 5 bases from V and 6 from J, leaving 6 bases between them. The CDR3 spans 11 residues. The CDR3 DNA follows: TGTGCCAGCAGCGCCAGGGATACGCAGTATTTT. It encodes CASSARDTQYF.

This clonotype has a count of ten or more. The CDR3 DNA is TGTGCCATCAGTGAGTCAGGCTTCTATACGCAGTATTTT. Its translation is CAISESGFYTQYF. The chain employs TRBV10-3 and TRBJ2-3; D gene ambiguous. Trimming left V 0 bases short and J 7 bases short, with 8 bases between. The CDR3 spans 13 residues. Germline V gene lookup returns CDR1 ENHRY and CDR2 SYGVKD.

The J gene is TRBJ1-2, the V gene TRBV20-1; TRBD1 is a possible D gene (5 bases). Looked up from germline, CDR1 is DFQATT and CDR2 is SNEGSKA (reference sequence). The V end was cut by 2 bases, the J end by 4 bases, with 8 bases between. The CDR3 contains 12 residues. The CDR3 loop is CSARKGSYGYTF. The CDR3 DNA reads TGCAGTGCTAGAAAGGGGAGCTATGGCTACACCTTC.

This clonotype was seen a handful of times. The V call is TRBV19, the J call TRBJ2-2; 7 bases line up with TRBD2. With V trimmed by 7 bases and J by 0 bases, 11 bases remained unmatched. CDR3 length equals 17 residues. Germline CDR1 and CDR2: LNHDA and SQIVND (reference sequence). CDR3 in DNA: TGTGCCAGTAAGAGTTGGGGGAGGGCCACGAACACCGGGGAGCTGTTTTTT. Translation gives CASKSWGRATNTGELFF.

As DNA, the CDR3 is TGTGCCAGCGGTTCAGGTTCCTACGAGCAGTACTTC. It is translated as CASGSGSYEQYF. V and J are TRBV9 and TRBJ2-7; D is unclear. This CDR3 has 12 amino acids. Trimming removed 7 bases from V and 1 base from J, with 9 bases in between. From germline, CDR1 is SGDLS and CDR2 YYNGEE.

J is TRBJ2-4 and V is TRBV27, with 8 bases aligning to TRBD2. Germline CDR1 reads MNHEY; CDR2 reads SMNVEV (reference sequence). CDR3 length equals 15 residues. Trimming removed 2 bases from V and 6 bases from J; junction bases left unmatched: 6. CDR3 nucleotide sequence: TGTGCCAGCAGTTTAGCGGCGGGAGGTGGAAACATTCAGTACTTC. Protein sequence: CASSLAAGGGNIQYF.

This clonotype has only a few counts. The rearrangement uses TRBV6-1 and TRBJ2-1; D assignment may be TRBD1 or TRBD2 (5 bases each). V shed 4 bases and J shed 4 bases, with 11 bases lying between them. The CDR3 runs to 14 residues. The germline gives CDR1 MNHNS, CDR2 SASEGT. The CDR3 sequence: CASSGPGRYNEQFF. In nucleotides, the CDR3 is TGTGCCAGCAGTGGGCCGGGACGGTACAATGAGCAGTTCTTC.

This clonotype was found many times. This chain connects TRBV20-1 to TRBJ2-3; 10 nucleotides line up with TRBD1. CDR3 size: 13 residues. CDR1 is DFQATT and CDR2 is SNEGSKA in the germline V gene (reference sequence). CDR3 loop: CSVDRGRADTQYF. CDR3 in DNA: TGCAGCGTCGACAGGGGGCGGGCAGATACGCAGTATTTT.

CDR3 sequence: CASSYSKFGDRGYGYTF. In nucleotides, the CDR3 is TGTGCCAGCAGTTACTCGAAATTTGGAGACAGGGGTTATGGCTACACCTTC. The chain carries TRBV6-5 and TRBJ1-2; 8 bases are a match to TRBD1. The CDR3 extends over 17 amino acids. Germline CDR1 reads MNHEY; CDR2 reads SVGAGI. V trimming: 0 bases; J trimming: 5 bases; junction bases outside the gene matches: 11.

This clonotype occurred a few times. V is TRBV7-8 and J is TRBJ2-3; D remains ambiguous. Between the trimmed V and J ends, which lost 2 bases and 6 bases, there was a span of 6 bases. Per the germline V gene, CDR1 is SGHVS and CDR2 is FQNEAQ. This CDR3 contains 12 residues. The CDR3 here is CASSLMGDTQYF. CDR3 coding DNA: TGTGCCAGCAGCTTAATGGGGGATACGCAGTATTTT.

The chain combines TRBV5-1 with TRBJ1-1; D perhaps matches TRBD1 (5 bases). V shed 2 bases and J shed 3 bases, with 20 bases lying between them. This CDR3 is 17 amino acids long. From germline, CDR1 is SGHRS and CDR2 YFSETQ. The CDR3 region has the DNA TGCGCCAGCAGCTTTGGAGCAAATAGTAGGGGTGACACTGAAGCTTTCTTT. Its protein is CASSFGANSRGDTEAFF. Together with reference TRBV5-1 and TRBJ1-1, the CDR3 gives the full variable domain: KAGVTQTPRYLIKTRGQQVTLSCSPISGHRSVSWYQQTPGQGLQFLFEYFSETQRNKGNFPGRFSGRQFSNSRSEMNVSTLELGDSALYLCASSFGANSRGDTEAFFGQGTRLTVV.

The chain uses TRBV4-3 and TRBJ2-2, with no clear D. CDR1 and CDR2 (germline): LGHNA, YSLEER. The CDR3 runs 15 residues. Deletions cut 4 bases from V and 3 bases from J, with 12 bases between. The CDR3 spells CASSLDLGYTGELFF. CDR3 sequence (DNA): TGCGCCAGCAGCCTCGACCTCGGGTACACCGGGGAGCTGTTTTTT.

This clonotype appeared many times. This rearrangement joins TRBV4-2 to TRBJ2-5; no definite D call. Germline lookup yields CDR1 LGHNA and CDR2 YNFKEQ. V lost 0 bases and J 2 bases, leaving 4 bases between the germline ends. The CDR3 runs to 13 residues. This CDR3 is CASSQDGQETQYF. CDR3 nucleotides: TGTGCCAGCAGCCAAGACGGACAAGAGACCCAGTACTTC.

This clonotype came up many times. The rearrangement links TRBV30 to TRBJ1-5, with 7 nucleotides matching TRBD1. The CDR3 runs to 14 residues. V trimming: 5 bases; J trimming: 3 bases; junction bases outside the gene matches: 7. The germline CDR1 and CDR2 sequences are GTSNPN and SVGIG (reference sequence). CDR3: CAWGGTANNQPQHF. The DNA for the CDR3 is TGTGCCTGGGGCGGGACAGCGAACAATCAGCCCCAGCATTTT. Together with reference TRBV30 and TRBJ1-5, the CDR3 gives the full variable domain: SQTIHQWPATLVQPVGSPLSLECTVEGTSNPNLYWYRQAAGRGLQLLFYSVGIGQISSEVPQNLSASRPQDRQFILSSKKLLLSDSGFYLCAWGGTANNQPQHFGDGTRLSIL.

The rearrangement uses TRBV27 and TRBJ2-5, with TRBD1 matching over 8 bases. Germline V CDR1 and CDR2: MNHEY, SMNVEV (reference sequence). The ends lost 5 bases at V and 4 bases at J; junction bases unmatched: 9. The CDR3 runs 15 residues. The CDR3 coding sequence is TGTGCCAGCAGTACGAACCCGGGACAGGCAGAGACCCAGTACTTC. Its translation is CASSTNPGQAETQYF.